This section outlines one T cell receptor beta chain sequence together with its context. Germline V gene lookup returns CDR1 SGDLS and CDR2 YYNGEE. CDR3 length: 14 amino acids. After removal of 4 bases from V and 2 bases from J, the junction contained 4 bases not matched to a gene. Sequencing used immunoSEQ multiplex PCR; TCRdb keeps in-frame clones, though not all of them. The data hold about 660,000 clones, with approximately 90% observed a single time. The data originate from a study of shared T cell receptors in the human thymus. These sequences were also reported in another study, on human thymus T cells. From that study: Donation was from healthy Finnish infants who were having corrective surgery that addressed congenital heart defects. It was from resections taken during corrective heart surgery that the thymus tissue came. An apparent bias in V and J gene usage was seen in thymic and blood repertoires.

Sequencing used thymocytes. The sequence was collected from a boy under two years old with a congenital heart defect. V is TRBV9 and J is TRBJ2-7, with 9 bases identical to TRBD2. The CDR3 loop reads CASSRTSEPYEQYF. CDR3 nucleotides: TGTGCCAGCAGCCGGACTAGCGAACCCTACGAGCAGTACTTC.